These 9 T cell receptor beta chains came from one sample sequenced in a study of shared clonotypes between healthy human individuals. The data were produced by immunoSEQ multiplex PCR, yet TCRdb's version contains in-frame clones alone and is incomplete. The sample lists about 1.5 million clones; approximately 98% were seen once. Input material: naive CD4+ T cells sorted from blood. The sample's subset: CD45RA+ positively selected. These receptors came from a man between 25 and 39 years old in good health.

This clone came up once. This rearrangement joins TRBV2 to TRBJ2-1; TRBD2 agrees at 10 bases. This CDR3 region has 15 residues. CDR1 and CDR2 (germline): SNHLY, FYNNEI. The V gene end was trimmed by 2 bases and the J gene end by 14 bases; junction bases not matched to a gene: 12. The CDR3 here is CASSEPLAGRTGKFF. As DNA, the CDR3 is TGTGCCAGCAGTGAACCACTAGCGGGAAGAACGGGAAAGTTCTTC. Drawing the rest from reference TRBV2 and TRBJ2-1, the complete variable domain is EPEVTQTPSHQVTQMGQEVILRCVPISNHLYFYWYRQILGQKVEFLVSFYNNEISEKSEIFDDQFSVERPDGSNFTLKIRSTKLEDSAMYFCASSEPLAGRTGKFFGPGTRLTVL.

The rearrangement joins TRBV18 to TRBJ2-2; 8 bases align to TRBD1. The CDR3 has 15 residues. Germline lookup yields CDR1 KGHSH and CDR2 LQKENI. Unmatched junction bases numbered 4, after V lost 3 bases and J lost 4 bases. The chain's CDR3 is CASSPGTGGTGELFF. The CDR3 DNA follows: TGTGCCAGCTCACCGGGGACAGGCGGCACCGGGGAGCTGTTTTTT.

CDR3 sequence (DNA): TGCGCCAGCAGTGGACAAGCTAGCGGGAGGGCGGTGGGGAAAAGCTCCTACAATGAGCAGTTCTTC. It codes for CASSGQASGRAVGKSSYNEQFF. This chain joins TRBV10-2 and TRBJ2-1; 12 nucleotides agree with TRBD2. This CDR3 contains 22 residues. Germline lookup yields CDR1 WSHSY and CDR2 SAAADI. V was clipped by 4 bases and J by 0 bases; unmatched bases: 19.

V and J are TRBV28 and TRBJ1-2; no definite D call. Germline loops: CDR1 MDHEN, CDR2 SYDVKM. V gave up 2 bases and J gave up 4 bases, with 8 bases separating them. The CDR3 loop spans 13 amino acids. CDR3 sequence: CASSLRPAYGYTF. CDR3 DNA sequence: TGTGCCAGCAGTTTAAGACCGGCCTATGGCTACACCTTC.

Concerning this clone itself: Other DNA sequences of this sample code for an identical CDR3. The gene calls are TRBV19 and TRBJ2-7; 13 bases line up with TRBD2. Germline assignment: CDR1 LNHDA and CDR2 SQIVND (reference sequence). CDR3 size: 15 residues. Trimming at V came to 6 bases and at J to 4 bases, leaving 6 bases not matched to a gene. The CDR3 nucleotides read TGTGCCAGTAGCACACTAGCGGGAGGGCCTTACGAGCAGTACTTC. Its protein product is CASSTLAGGPYEQYF.

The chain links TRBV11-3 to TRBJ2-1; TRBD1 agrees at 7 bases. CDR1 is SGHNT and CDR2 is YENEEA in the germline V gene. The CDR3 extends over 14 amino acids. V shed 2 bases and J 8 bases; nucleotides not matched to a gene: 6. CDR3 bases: TGTGCCAGCAGCTTATGGCCGGGACAGTATGAGCAGTTCTTC. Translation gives CASSLWPGQYEQFF. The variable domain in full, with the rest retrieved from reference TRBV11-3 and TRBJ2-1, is EAGVVQSPRYKIIEKKQPVAFWCNPISGHNTLYWYLQNLGQGPELLIRYENEEAVDDSQLPKDRFSAERLKGVDSTLKIQPAELGDSAVYLCASSLWPGQYEQFFGPGTRLTVL.

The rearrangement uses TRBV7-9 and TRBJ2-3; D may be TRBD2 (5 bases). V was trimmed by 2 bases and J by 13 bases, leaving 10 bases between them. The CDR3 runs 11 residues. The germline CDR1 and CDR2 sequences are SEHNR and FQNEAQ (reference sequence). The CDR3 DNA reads TGTGCCAGCAGCTTAACCCGGGGAAAGTATTTT. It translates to CASSLTRGKYF.

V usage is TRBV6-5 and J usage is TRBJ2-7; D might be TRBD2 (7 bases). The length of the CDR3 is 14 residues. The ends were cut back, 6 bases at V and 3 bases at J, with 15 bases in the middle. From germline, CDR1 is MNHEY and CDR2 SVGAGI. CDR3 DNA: TGTGCCAGCAGCAACAGGGAGGGTCTCTACGAGCAGTACTTC. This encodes CASSNREGLYEQYF.

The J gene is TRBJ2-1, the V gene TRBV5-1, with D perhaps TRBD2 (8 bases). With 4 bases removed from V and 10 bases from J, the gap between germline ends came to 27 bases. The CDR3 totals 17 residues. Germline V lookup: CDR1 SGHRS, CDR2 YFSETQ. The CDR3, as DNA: TGCGCCAGCAGCCCCCAAAAGGGGGCACTAGCGGATGGGGAGCAGTTCTTC. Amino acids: CASSPQKGALADGEQFF.